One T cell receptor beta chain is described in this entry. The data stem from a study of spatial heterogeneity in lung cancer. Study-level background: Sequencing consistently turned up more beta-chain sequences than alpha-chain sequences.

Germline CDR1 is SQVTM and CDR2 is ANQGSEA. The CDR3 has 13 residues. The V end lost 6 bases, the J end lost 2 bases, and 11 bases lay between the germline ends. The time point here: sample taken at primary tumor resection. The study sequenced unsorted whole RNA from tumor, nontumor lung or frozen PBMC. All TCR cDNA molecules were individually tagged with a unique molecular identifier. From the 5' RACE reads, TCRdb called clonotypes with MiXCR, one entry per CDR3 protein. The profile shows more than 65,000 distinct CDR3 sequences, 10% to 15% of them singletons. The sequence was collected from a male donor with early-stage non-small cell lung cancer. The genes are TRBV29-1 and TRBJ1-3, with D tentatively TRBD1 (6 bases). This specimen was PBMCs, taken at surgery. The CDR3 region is CSVVTGAGNTIYF. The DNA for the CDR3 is TGCAGCGTCGTGACAGGCGCTGGAAACACCATATATTTT.